This T cell receptor (beta chain) was observed in a study of tumor-infiltrating lymphocytes in oesophageal squamous cell carcinoma. This clonotype came up once. Trimming stripped 5 bases from V and 13 bases from J, with 24 bases between. The length of the CDR3 is 15 residues. The germline CDR1 and CDR2 sequences are SGHTA and FQGNSA. Each CDR3 protein gets one entry after TCRdb re-called the reads with MiXCR. The table shows roughly 12,000 distinct CDR3 sequences, with roughly three fifths occurring only once. This rearrangement joins TRBV7-2 to TRBJ2-4; D is unclear. The sample was blood. This TCR derives from a female donor with esophageal squamous cell carcinoma. CDR3 nucleotides: TGTGCCAGCAGCCCGAGTCAGTCACTCTACAATGAGCAGTACTTC. Its translation is CASSPSQSLYNEQYF.